This TCR beta chain is from a study of shared clonotypes between healthy human individuals. As for this clone: Its target is unknown.

Study results and caveats: Estimated richness values were generally larger in naive subsets than in memory subsets. A reduction in generation probabilities was seen for non-shared clonotypes relative to those shared by all four donors.

The CDR3 consists of 16 residues. V lost 1 base, J lost 7 bases, and 9 bases stayed unmatched. Germline V gives CDR1 SGHVS, CDR2 FQNEAQ. Profiled with immunoSEQ multiplex PCR; TCRdb holds only in-frame clones, not every one. The data contain 2 million to 3 million clones, approximately 94% of them singletons. Sequencing used naive CD4+ T cells from PBMCs. Subset here: CD45RA+ positively selected. The origin of this receptor is a man aged 18 to 30 in good health. Some clones in this sample may be carry-over from other donors' samples. The chain carries TRBV7-8 and TRBJ2-1; TRBD2 aligns across 8 bases. In nucleotides, the CDR3 is TGTGCCAGCAGCTTAGTATCCGGACTAGCTTCAAATGAGCAGTTCTTC. This encodes CASSLVSGLASNEQFF.